These 2 T cell receptor beta chains came from one sample sequenced in a study of regulatory T cells in long-lasting Graves disease. iRepertoire HTBI primers and Arm-PCR of CDR3 regions built TCR beta libraries. MiXCR, applied by TCRdb to the multiplex PCR reads, yields one record per CDR3 protein. The table lists around 460,000 distinct CDR3 sequences, 20% to 25% of them singletons, with about 7% in the top ten. The sample's time point: persistent/refractory GD, antithyroid drugs over 5 years with positive TRAb. The authors made the TCR library using RNA they extracted from PBMCs. Specimen: peripheral blood mononuclear cells (PBMCs), collected when the disease was refractory, from a patient treated with antithyroid drugs. These receptors were obtained from a female donor with Graves disease.

This clonotype has more than one count but fewer than ten. The chain is built from TRBV28 and TRBJ2-2; 9 nucleotides agree with TRBD1. The CDR3 consists of 16 residues. After removal of 8 bases from V and 4 bases from J, the junction contained 11 bases not matched to a gene. Per germline, CDR1 MDHEN and CDR2 SYDVKM. The CDR3: CASANPGQGSTGELFF. The CDR3 DNA sequence: TGTGCCAGCGCCAATCCGGGACAGGGCTCCACCGGGGAGCTGTTTTTT.

The rearrangement links TRBV20-1 to TRBJ1-1; weak D call: TRBD1 (6 bases). CDR1 is DFQATT and CDR2 is SNEGSKA in the germline V gene (reference sequence). The CDR3 length is 11 residues. V shed 6 bases and J shed 5 bases, with 10 bases lying between them. CDR3 sequence (DNA): TGCAGTGCATACAGGGCTACTGAAGCTTTCTTT. This gives the protein CSAYRATEAFF.